This TCR beta chain was documented in a study of T cell clusters in autoimmune cytopenias. The germline CDR1 and CDR2 sequences are LNHNV and YYDKDF (reference sequence). This CDR3 comprises 16 residues. One tube held mixed TRB-A and TRB-B primer pools for touch-down PCR. TCRdb re-called the multiplex PCR reads and shows each CDR3 protein once, DNA omitted. There are 4,000 or so distinct CDR3 sequences in the sample, with around 66% held by the top ten. About 39,000 genome equivalents of blood DNA were amplified for TRB. In addition, the sample was reused for a study of T cell repertoires in aging, cancer and after chemotherapy.

Sequenced input: peripheral blood. J is TRBJ2-6 and V is TRBV15; TCRdb returns TRBD2, unconfirmable since there is no DNA. The sequence derives from a human donor with an autoimmune cytopenia or autoimmune hepatitis (not recorded which). The CDR3 here is CATSRDSGAGANVLTF.